This T cell receptor delta chain was found in a study of γδ T cells in repeated Plasmodium falciparum infection. Whole-study findings and limits: Malian donors came from one small rural village, predominantly one ethnic group.

The length of the CDR3 is 14 residues. After removal of 3 bases from V and 0 bases from J, the junction contained 3 bases not matched to a gene. From germline, CDR1 is GEAIGNYY and CDR2 EKD. TCRdb re-processed the multiplex PCR reads via CATT. The profile shows 75,000 to 95,000 delta-chain clones, 0.98% of them singletons. Bulk repertoires came from Vgamma9/Vdelta2+ or Vdelta2-negative gammadelta T cells flow-sorted from PBMC. This clone was detected many times. Its cognate antigen is unknown. This likely came from a read error, as a far larger clone is one base away. In the same sample, other DNA sequences code for this CDR3.

This TCR came from a pool of human donors (malaria-infected and uninfected, not separated). Sequenced: gamma-delta T cells from blood. The chain links TRDV2 to TRDJ1; 7 nucleotides align to TRDD3. The CDR3 DNA is TGTGCCTGTGACCCTGGGGGGTACACCGATAAACTCATCTTT. Amino acids: CACDPGGYTDKLIF.